This T cell receptor beta chain was retrieved from a study of blood T cells in healthy people across ages. Through a sample-barcoded 5' primer and a J-beta primer mix, a second PCR was run for roughly 6 to 12 cycles. A single record per CDR3 protein comes from TCRdb applying MiXCR to the 5' RACE reads. The data hold 750,000 to 950,000 distinct CDR3 sequences, with roughly 24% observed a single time. This clonotype was seen only a few times. Germline V gene lookup returns CDR1 GTSNPN and CDR2 SVGIG (reference sequence). Trimming pared 4 bases from V and 7 bases from J, leaving 16 bases between. The CDR3 is 13 residues long. The data were also submitted as part of a second study, on T cells of mothers and their children.

The sequencing input was blood. The rearrangement uses TRBV30 and TRBJ1-1, with D possibly TRBD1 on 5 matching bases. The origin of this receptor is a boy between 5 and 17 years old in good health. CDR3 sequence (DNA): TGTGCCTGGAAAGTCTGGGGGTCTGGTGAAGCTTTCTTT. The encoded protein is CAWKVWGSGEAFF.